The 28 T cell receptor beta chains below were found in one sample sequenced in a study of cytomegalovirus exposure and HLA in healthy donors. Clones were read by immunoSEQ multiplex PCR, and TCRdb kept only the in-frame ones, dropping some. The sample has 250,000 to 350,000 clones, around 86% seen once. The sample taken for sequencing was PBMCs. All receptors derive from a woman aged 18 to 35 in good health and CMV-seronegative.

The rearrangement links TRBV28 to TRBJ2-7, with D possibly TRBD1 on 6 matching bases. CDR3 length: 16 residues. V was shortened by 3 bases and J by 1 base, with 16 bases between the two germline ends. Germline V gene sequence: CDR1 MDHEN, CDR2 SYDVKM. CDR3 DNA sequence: TGTGCCAGCAGTTTTTTTGTTGGACAGCGATCCTACGAGCAGTACTTC. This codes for CASSFFVGQRSYEQYF.

DNA of the CDR3: TGTGCCATCAGCGACGGGATAAGAGACATTCAGTACTTC. Translated, it gives CAISDGIRDIQYF. This chain connects TRBV10-3 to TRBJ2-4; a weak D match, TRBD2 (5 bases). Germline-derived CDR1 and CDR2 are ENHRY and SYGVKD. The CDR3 is made up of 13 amino acids. Trimming pared 6 bases from V and 8 bases from J, leaving 14 bases between.

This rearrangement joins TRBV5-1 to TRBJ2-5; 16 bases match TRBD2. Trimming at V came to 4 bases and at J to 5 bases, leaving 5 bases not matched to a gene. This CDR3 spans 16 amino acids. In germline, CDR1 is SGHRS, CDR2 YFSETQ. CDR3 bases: TGCGCCAGCAGCCCGGGACTAGCGGGAGGGCGGGAGACCCAGTACTTC. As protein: CASSPGLAGGRETQYF.

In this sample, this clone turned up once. The CDR3 DNA sequence: TGCGCCAGCAGCCAAGACAGCGGGCCGGGCCTAGAGATCACAGATACGCAGTATTTT. Amino acids: CASSQDSGPGLEITDTQYF. The chain uses TRBV4-3 and TRBJ2-3; possibly TRBD2 for D (6 bases). The V gene's germline CDR1 is LGHNA and CDR2 YSLEER. The CDR3 totals 19 residues. Between the trimmed V and J ends, which lost 0 bases and 2 bases, there was a span of 21 bases.

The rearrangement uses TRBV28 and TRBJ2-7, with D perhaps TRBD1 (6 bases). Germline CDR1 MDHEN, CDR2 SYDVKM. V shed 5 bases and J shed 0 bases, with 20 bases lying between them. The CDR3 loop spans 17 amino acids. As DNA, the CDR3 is TGTGCCAGCAGTCCACTTTCTTACAGGGTAAGCTCCTACGAGCAGTACTTC. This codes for CASSPLSYRVSSYEQYF. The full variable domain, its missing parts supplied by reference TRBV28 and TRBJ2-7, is DVKVTQSSRYLVKRTGEKVFLECVQDMDHENMFWYRQDPGLGLRLIYFSYDVKMKEKGDIPEGYSVSREKKERFSLILESASTNQTSMYLCASSPLSYRVSSYEQYFGPGTRLTVT.

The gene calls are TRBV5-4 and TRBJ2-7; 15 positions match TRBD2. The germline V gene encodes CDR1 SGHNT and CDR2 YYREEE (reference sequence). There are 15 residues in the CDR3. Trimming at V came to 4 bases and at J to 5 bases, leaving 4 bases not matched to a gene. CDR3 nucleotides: TGTGCCAGCAGCCCGGGACTAGCGGGAGGCGACGAGCAGTACTTC. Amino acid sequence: CASSPGLAGGDEQYF. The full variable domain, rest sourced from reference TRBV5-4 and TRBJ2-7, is ETGVTQSPTHLIKTRGQQVTLRCSSQSGHNTVSWYQQALGQGPQFIFQYYREEENGRGNFPPRFSGLQFPNYSSELNVNALELDDSALYLCASSPGLAGGDEQYFGPGTRLTVT.

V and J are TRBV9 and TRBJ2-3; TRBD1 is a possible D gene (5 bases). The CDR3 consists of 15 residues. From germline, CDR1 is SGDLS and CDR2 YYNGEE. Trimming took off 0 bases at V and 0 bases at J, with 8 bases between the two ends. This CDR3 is CASSVGTPSTDTQYF. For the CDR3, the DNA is TGTGCCAGCAGCGTAGGGACACCTAGCACAGATACGCAGTATTTT.

CDR3 bases: TGTGCCAGCAGCTTAAGGGCTAGCGGGAGTTTCGAGCAGTACTTC. It yields the protein CASSLRASGSFEQYF. This chain links TRBV5-8 with TRBJ2-7, with 10 bases aligning to TRBD2. This CDR3 comprises 15 residues. Germline CDR1 SGHTS, CDR2 YDEGEE. V dropped 2 bases and J dropped 6; count of bases not matched to a gene: 8.

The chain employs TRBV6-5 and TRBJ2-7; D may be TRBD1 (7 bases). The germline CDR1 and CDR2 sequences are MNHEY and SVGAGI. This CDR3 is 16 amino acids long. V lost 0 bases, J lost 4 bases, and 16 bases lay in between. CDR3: CASSYSNKAGGYEQYF. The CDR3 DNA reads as TGTGCCAGCAGTTACTCGAATAAGGCAGGGGGGTACGAGCAGTACTTC.

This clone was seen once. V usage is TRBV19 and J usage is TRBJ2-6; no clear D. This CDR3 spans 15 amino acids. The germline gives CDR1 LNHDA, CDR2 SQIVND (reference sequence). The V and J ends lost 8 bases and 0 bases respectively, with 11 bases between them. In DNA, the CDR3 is TGTGCCAGTGGCCTCAGGCTCTCTGGGGCCAACGTCCTGACTTTC. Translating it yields CASGLRLSGANVLTF.

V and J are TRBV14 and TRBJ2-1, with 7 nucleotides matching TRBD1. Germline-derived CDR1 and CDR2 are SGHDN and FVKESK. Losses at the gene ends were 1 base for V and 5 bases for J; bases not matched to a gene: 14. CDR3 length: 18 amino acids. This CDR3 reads CASSQADPRDSGDNEQFF. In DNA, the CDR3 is TGTGCCAGCAGCCAAGCTGACCCCCGGGACAGCGGAGACAATGAGCAGTTCTTC.

CDR3 amino acids: CASRPGTGFYGSGNTIYF. CDR3 sequence (DNA): TGTGCCAGCAGGCCCGGGACAGGGTTCTACGGCTCTGGAAACACCATATATTTT. The chain recombines TRBV28 with TRBJ1-3; TRBD1 aligns across 9 bases. The CDR3 contains 18 residues. Germline assignment: CDR1 MDHEN and CDR2 SYDVKM. The ends lost 6 bases at V and 0 bases at J; junction bases unmatched: 12.

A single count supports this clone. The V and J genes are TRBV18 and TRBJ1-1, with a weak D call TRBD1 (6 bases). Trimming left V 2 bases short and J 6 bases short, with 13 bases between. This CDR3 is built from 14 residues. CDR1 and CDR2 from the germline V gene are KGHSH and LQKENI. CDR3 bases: TGTGCCAGCTCACCAAGCACAGGGTGGGCTGAAGCTTTCTTT. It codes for CASSPSTGWAEAFF.

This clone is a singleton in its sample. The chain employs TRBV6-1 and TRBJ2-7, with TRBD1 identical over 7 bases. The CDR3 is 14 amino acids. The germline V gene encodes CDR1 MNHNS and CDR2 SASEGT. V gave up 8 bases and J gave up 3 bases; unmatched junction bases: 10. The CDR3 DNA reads TGTGCCAGCGAACATCGGGACAGCTTCTACGAGCAGTACTTC. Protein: CASEHRDSFYEQYF.

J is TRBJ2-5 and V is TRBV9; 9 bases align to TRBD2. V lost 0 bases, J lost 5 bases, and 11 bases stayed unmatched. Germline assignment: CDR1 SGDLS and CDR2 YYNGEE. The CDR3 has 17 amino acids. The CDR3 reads CASSVGLAGERGETQYF. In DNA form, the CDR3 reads TGTGCCAGCAGCGTAGGGTTAGCGGGAGAAAGGGGTGAGACCCAGTACTTC.

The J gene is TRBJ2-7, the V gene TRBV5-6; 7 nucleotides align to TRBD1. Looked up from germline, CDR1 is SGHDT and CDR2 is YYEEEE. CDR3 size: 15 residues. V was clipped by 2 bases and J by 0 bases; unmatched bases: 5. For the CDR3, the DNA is TGTGCCAGCAGCTTCCTGGGACAGAGCTCCTACGAGCAGTACTTC. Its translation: CASSFLGQSSYEQYF.

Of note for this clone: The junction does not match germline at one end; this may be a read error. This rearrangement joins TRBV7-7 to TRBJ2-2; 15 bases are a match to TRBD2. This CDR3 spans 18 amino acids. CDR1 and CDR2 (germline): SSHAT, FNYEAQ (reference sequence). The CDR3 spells CASSLWGLAGGDTGELFF. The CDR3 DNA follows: TGTGCTAGCAGCTTATGGGGACTAGCGGGAGGAGACACCGGGGAGCTGTTTTTT.

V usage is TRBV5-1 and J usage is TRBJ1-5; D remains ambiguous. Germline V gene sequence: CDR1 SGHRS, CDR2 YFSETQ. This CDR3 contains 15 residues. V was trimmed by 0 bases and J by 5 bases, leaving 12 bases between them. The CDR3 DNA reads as TGCGCCAGCAGCTTGGGAAGTGACATCGATCAGCCCCAGCATTTT. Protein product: CASSLGSDIDQPQHF.

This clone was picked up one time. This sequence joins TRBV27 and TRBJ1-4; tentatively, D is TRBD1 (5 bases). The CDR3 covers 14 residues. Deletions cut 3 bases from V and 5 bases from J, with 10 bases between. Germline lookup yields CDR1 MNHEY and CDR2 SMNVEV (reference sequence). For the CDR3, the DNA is TGTGCCAGCAGTTTCGGGGGAATAAATGAAAAACTGTTTTTT. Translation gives CASSFGGINEKLFF.

The CDR3 loop reads CASRLAGGGQETQYF. CDR3 nucleotide sequence: TGTGCCAGCAGACTAGCGGGAGGGGGCCAAGAGACCCAGTACTTC. V and J are TRBV27 and TRBJ2-5, with 13 bases that match TRBD2. After removal of 6 bases from V and 1 base from J, the junction contained 2 bases not matched to a gene. Germline CDR1 is MNHEY and CDR2 is SMNVEV (reference sequence). The CDR3 contains 15 residues.

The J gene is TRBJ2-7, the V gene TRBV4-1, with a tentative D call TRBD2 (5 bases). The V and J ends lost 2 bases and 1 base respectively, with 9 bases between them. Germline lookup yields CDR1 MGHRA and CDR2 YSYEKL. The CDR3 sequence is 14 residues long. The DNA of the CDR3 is TGCGCCAGCAGCCAATCGGGGATTTCCTACGAGCAGTACTTC. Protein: CASSQSGISYEQYF.

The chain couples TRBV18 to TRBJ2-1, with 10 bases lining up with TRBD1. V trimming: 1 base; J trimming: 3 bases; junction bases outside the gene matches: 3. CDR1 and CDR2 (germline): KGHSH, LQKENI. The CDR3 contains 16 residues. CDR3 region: CASSPQTGGLYNEQFF. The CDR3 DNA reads TGTGCCAGCTCACCACAGACAGGGGGCCTCTACAATGAGCAGTTCTTC.

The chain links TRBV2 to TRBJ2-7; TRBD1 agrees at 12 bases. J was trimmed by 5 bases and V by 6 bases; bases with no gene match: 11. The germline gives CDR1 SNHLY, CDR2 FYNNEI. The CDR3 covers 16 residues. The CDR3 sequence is CASRPIPGQGADEQYF. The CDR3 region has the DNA TGTGCCAGCAGGCCTATTCCGGGACAGGGGGCTGACGAGCAGTACTTC.

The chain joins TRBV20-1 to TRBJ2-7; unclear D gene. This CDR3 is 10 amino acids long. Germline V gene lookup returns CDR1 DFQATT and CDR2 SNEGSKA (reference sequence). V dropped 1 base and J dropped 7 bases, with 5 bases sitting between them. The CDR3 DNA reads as TGCAGTGCTAGAGTAGATGAGCAGTACTTC. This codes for CSARVDEQYF.

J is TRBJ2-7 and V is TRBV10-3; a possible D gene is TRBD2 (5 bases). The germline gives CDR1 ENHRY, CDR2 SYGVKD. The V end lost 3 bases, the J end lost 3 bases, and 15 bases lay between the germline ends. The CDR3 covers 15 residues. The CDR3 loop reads CAISDISREHYEQYF. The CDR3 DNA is TGTGCCATCAGTGATATTAGCCGGGAACACTACGAGCAGTACTTC.

The CDR3 DNA is TGTGCCAGCAGCCTTCCCGACAGGGCTGCTTTCTTT. Translated, it gives CASSLPDRAAFF. The V gene is TRBV7-9, the J gene TRBJ1-1, with 7 bases lining up with TRBD1. J lost 11 bases, V lost 5 bases, and 8 bases had no gene match. The CDR3 sequence is 12 residues long. Germline V gene data show CDR1 as SEHNR and CDR2 as FQNEAQ (reference sequence).

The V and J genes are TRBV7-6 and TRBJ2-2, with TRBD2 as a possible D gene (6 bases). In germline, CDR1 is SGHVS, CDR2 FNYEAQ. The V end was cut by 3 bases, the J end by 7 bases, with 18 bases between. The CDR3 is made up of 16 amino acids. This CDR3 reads CASSFRVSGAGGELFF. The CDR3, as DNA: TGTGCCAGCAGCTTTCGCGTTTCGGGAGCAGGCGGGGAGCTGTTTTTT.

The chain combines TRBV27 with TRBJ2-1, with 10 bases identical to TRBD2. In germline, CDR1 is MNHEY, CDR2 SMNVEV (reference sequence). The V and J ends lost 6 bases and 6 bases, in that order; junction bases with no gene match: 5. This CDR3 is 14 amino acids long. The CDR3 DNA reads TGTGCCAGCAGGAAGCGGGAGGGCCTCAATGAGCAGTTCTTC. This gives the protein CASRKREGLNEQFF.